This TCR beta chain was sequenced in a study of technical replicates of blood from several donors. Libraries were prepared by immunoSEQ multiplex PCR; TCRdb keeps only in-frame clonotypes and omits some of them. The table shows about 89,000 clones, with around 96% occurring only once. This CDR3 comprises 16 residues. Germline CDR1 and CDR2: SGDLS and YYNGEE. The V segment lost 0 bases and the J segment 0 bases; nucleotides outside the gene matches: 6. The source is a human donor in good health. The chain links TRBV9 to TRBJ2-7; 7 bases are shared with TRBD2. The sample consisted of T cells isolated from PBMCs. The CDR3 spells CASSVGAGRASYEQYF. The CDR3 DNA sequence: TGTGCCAGCAGCGTAGGGGCAGGGAGGGCCTCCTACGAGCAGTACTTC.